This T cell receptor beta chain was identified in a study of OX40 agonist ivuxolimab in advanced cancers. Regarding the study in general: The costimulatory receptor OX40 (CD134) was targeted by ivuxolimab, a fully human IgG2 agonistic monoclonal antibody. Peripheral TCRbeta sequencing was intended to test whether TCR sequence diversity was altered and clonal T-cell expansion was caused by ivuxolimab. Intravenous ivuxolimab was administered to patients every 2 weeks at six dose levels: 0.01, 0.1, 0.3, 1.5, 3 and 10 mg/kg. A male proportion of roughly 80% and a mean age of roughly 58 years, ranging from 23 to 79, were recorded for the dose-escalation cohort. Of the 50 to 55 patients in dose escalation, some 20 had hepatocellular carcinoma, roughly 15 had melanoma, 9 had renal cell carcinoma and 9 had head and neck cancer. The paper covers the monotherapy dose-escalation part of the phase I ivuxolimab trial, which included N of about 56 patients. Patients were allowed to have had prior anti-PD-1, anti-PD-L1 or anti-CTLA-4 therapy, and roughly two fifths of the dose-escalation patients had been treated with checkpoint inhibitors. Three dose-escalation patients achieved partial responses, one with hepatocellular carcinoma and two with cutaneous melanoma.

The paper's findings and limits, for the study overall: Which antigens the clonally expanded peripheral T cells were specific for was not determined. After ivuxolimab, expanded clones were on average more numerous among CD8+ T cells than among CD4+ T cells. Partial responders in the 0.1-3.0 mg/kg groups had among the lowest normalized peripheral clonal expansion, especially among CD8+ T cells. Low levels of normalized T-cell clonal expansion were also seen in some patients who did not respond. Clonal expansion of both CD4+ and CD8+ blood T cells was observed from baseline to week 6 at doses 0.1 to 3.0 mg/kg.

In regard to this clone: The specificity of this receptor is unknown. It has no much larger one-base neighbor in the sample; base qualities were not kept.

The germline V gene encodes CDR1 MNHEY and CDR2 SVGAGI. V sheds 3 bases and J sheds 1 base, leaving 8 bases between their ends. The CDR3 sequence holds 14 residues, the cysteine and phenylalanine included. Only the CDR3 DNA stays, 42 bases, in frame from base 1. Patients with a history of autoimmune disease or receiving systemic immunosuppression were excluded from the trial. Peripheral blood for TCR sequencing was drawn from every dose cohort at baseline, at cycle 4 day 1 and at cycle 7 day 1. The samples were taken from a phase I, first-in-human, multicenter, open-label dose-escalation trial of ivuxolimab. Adults with locally advanced or metastatic melanoma, renal cell carcinoma, hepatocellular carcinoma or head and neck squamous cell carcinoma were enrolled in the trial. Before TCR sequencing, CD4+ and CD8+ T cells were separately sorted from peripheral blood. To sequence the TCRbeta CDR3 region, genomic DNA was isolated from the sorted cells. TCRbeta CDR3 regions were sequenced using the immunoSEQ Assay. The table was pulled from immuneACCESS by TCRdb, which kept in-frame rearrangements only. Such tables lose some clones; where checked, under half of the loss comes from unresolved V genes, and the rest has no known cause. The sample table lists just under 85,000 clones, about four fifths of them with a count of one. In total, the top ten clones hold under 8% of the sample.

This sequence originates from an adult with an advanced solid tumor such as melanoma, head and neck, liver or kidney cancer. The chain couples TRBV6-5 to TRBJ2-3, with an unclear D gene assignment. Sequencing was performed on CD4+ or CD8+ T cells sorted from blood, taken in a trial of the OX40 agonist ivuxolimab. The CDR3 region reads CASSYLLRTDTQYF. The sequence in DNA is TGTGCCAGCAGTTATCTACTTCGCACAGATACGCAGTATTTT.